Following are 27 T cell receptor beta chains from one sample sequenced in a study of beta chain features in type 1 diabetes. Regarding the study as a whole: Type 1 diabetes patients had moderately but significantly shorter TCRB CDR3s in all four CD4+ subsets.

The investigators reverse transcribed all of the isolated RNA, so they sequenced expressed TCRB transcripts. Clones were read by immunoSEQ multiplex PCR, and TCRdb kept only the in-frame ones, dropping some. The sample has 400,000 or so clones, about 10% seen once. These receptors have no identified antigens. The material sequenced was central memory CD4+ T cells from blood. Receptors originate from a man aged 25-45 years with type 1 diabetes.

CDR3 sequence: CASWIQGQGANYGYTF. DNA of the CDR3: TGTGCCAGCTGGATACAGGGACAGGGGGCTAACTATGGCTACACCTTC. J is TRBJ1-2 and V is TRBV28; 11 positions match TRBD1. Looked up from germline, CDR1 is MDHEN and CDR2 is SYDVKM. With 8 bases clipped from V and 0 bases from J, the junction kept 8 bases outside the gene matches. CDR3 size: 16 residues.

This clone was detected many times. V gene TRBV4-2 combines with J gene TRBJ1-1; D is possibly TRBD1 (5 bases). V was trimmed by 2 bases and J by 8 bases, leaving 18 bases between them. The CDR3 spans 15 residues. Germline-derived CDR1 and CDR2 are LGHNA and YNFKEQ. Here the CDR3 reads CASSQWGIKGPEAFF. CDR3 DNA: TGTGCCAGCAGCCAATGGGGTATCAAGGGACCCGAAGCTTTCTTT.

This clone turned up a few times. The chain carries TRBV30 and TRBJ1-5; D call uncertain. Germline V gene lookup returns CDR1 GTSNPN and CDR2 SVGIG (reference sequence). The CDR3 spans 13 residues. V was clipped by 2 bases and J by 5 bases, with 10 bases between them. The CDR3 spells CAWSLAGDQPQHF. For the CDR3, the DNA is TGTGCCTGGAGTTTAGCCGGGGATCAGCCCCAGCATTTT.

This clone has just a few counts. V is TRBV6-6 and J is TRBJ1-2; D gene uncertain. V was pared by 2 bases and J by 4 bases, with 8 bases between. This CDR3 spans 13 amino acids. The germline gives CDR1 MNHNY, CDR2 SVGAGI (reference sequence). CDR3 DNA sequence: TGTGCCAGCAGTTACACCTCAATCTATGGCTACACCTTC. Translating gives CASSYTSIYGYTF.

The J gene is TRBJ1-2, the V gene TRBV28, with no clear D. Germline CDR1 reads MDHEN; CDR2 reads SYDVKM. This CDR3 spans 14 amino acids. Trimming shortened V by 3 bases and J by 4 bases, and 12 bases separated the two germline ends. The CDR3 here is CASSFPGSSYGYTF. The CDR3 nucleotides read TGTGCCAGCAGTTTTCCCGGGTCGTCCTATGGCTACACCTTC.

This clone was counted a few times. CDR3 nucleotide sequence: TGTGCCAGCAGCTTAACGGACTCTGGAAAACTGTTTTTT. Residues: CASSLTDSGKLFF. The chain uses TRBV11-2 and TRBJ1-4; D ambiguous. V was pared by 2 bases and J by 10 bases, with 11 bases between. Germline lookup yields CDR1 SGHAT and CDR2 FQNNGV. This CDR3 region has 13 residues.

The V and J genes are TRBV7-3 and TRBJ2-3; 8 nucleotides match TRBD2. Trimming cost V 3 bases and J 1 base; bases outside gene matches: 3. The length of the CDR3 is 15 residues. The germline V gene has CDR1 SGHTA and CDR2 FQGTGA. CDR3 protein: CASSLDGRGTDTQYF. For the CDR3, the DNA is TGTGCCAGCAGCTTGGACGGGAGGGGCACAGATACGCAGTATTTT.

J is TRBJ2-1 and V is TRBV5-1; D possibly corresponds to TRBD1 (5 bases). Germline lookup yields CDR1 SGHRS and CDR2 YFSETQ. Deletions cut 4 bases from V and 5 bases from J, with 7 bases between. The CDR3 is 12 residues long. The CDR3 DNA sequence: TGCGCCAGCAGCCAGGGTAACAATGAGCAGTTCTTC. Its protein is CASSQGNNEQFF.

The chain carries TRBV4-2 and TRBJ1-1, with TRBD1 matching 8 bases. V lost 5 bases to trimming and J lost 3 bases; unmatched junction nucleotides: 8. This CDR3 has 15 residues. Germline loops: CDR1 LGHNA, CDR2 YNFKEQ. The CDR3 nucleotides read TGTGCCAGCAGCGCCGCAGGGGGCTTGGACACTGAAGCTTTCTTT. It yields the protein CASSAAGGLDTEAFF.

Only a few counts were recorded for this clone. The chain combines TRBV5-6 with TRBJ2-1; D is ambiguous. The CDR3 has 19 amino acids. Germline CDR1 and CDR2: SGHDT and YYEEEE. V dropped 2 bases and J dropped 4 bases, with 25 bases sitting between them. As DNA, the CDR3 is TGTGCCAGCAGCTTACTTTGGCAGCGAGGCGGTGAGAGGTACAATGAGCAGTTCTTC. Translating it yields CASSLLWQRGGERYNEQFF.

The chain recombines TRBV7-2 with TRBJ2-5, with TRBD2 matching 7 bases. The CDR3 consists of 13 residues. The germline V gene has CDR1 SGHTA and CDR2 FQGNSA. V trimming: 4 bases; J trimming: 5 bases; junction bases outside the gene matches: 4. CDR3 protein: CASSSPGGETQYF. CDR3 sequence (DNA): TGTGCCAGCAGCTCACCCGGGGGGGAGACCCAGTACTTC.

The genes are TRBV7-9 and TRBJ2-3; D may be TRBD1 (6 bases). CDR1 is SEHNR and CDR2 is FQNEAQ in the germline V gene (reference sequence). Trimming cost V 3 bases and J 3 bases, with 13 bases left between them. This CDR3 is 15 amino acids long. The chain's CDR3 is CASSFYRDRTDTQYF. Written as DNA, the CDR3 is TGTGCCAGCAGCTTCTACAGGGATAGGACAGATACGCAGTATTTT.

This clone was picked up many times. The chain uses TRBV10-3 and TRBJ2-7; D is possibly TRBD2 (6 bases). The V and J ends lost 7 bases and 5 bases respectively, with 30 bases between them. The CDR3 is 18 residues long. The germline V gene encodes CDR1 ENHRY and CDR2 SYGVKD. Written as DNA, the CDR3 is TGTGCCATCACCCGCGGGGTCGGAACCCCGGGGCGACGAGACGAGCAGTACTTC. This encodes CAITRGVGTPGRRDEQYF.

This clone has a count of ten or more. The rearrangement uses TRBV19 and TRBJ2-7, with TRBD2 as a possible D gene (7 bases). The germline V gene encodes CDR1 LNHDA and CDR2 SQIVND (reference sequence). There are 16 residues in the CDR3. The V end lost 5 bases, the J end lost 0 bases, and 17 bases lay between the germline ends. The CDR3 spells CASSSPGGPSSYEQYF. The DNA for the CDR3 is TGTGCCAGTAGTTCGCCCGGGGGGCCTAGCTCCTACGAGCAGTACTTC.

The CDR3 sequence is CASSEQTYEQYF. DNA of the CDR3: TGTGCCAGCAGTGAGCAGACTTACGAGCAGTACTTC. The V gene is TRBV2, the J gene TRBJ2-7; D remains unclear. Trimming took off 3 bases at V and 4 bases at J, with 7 bases between the two ends. This CDR3 has 12 amino acids. Germline assignment: CDR1 SNHLY and CDR2 FYNNEI.

Points on this clone: The sample contains more than one DNA sequence encoding this CDR3. V usage is TRBV6-1 and J usage is TRBJ2-7; no clear D. Germline-derived CDR1 and CDR2 are MNHNS and SASEGT. The CDR3 runs to 11 residues. The ends were cut back, 5 bases at V and 4 bases at J, with 6 bases in the middle. The CDR3 here is CASSYLYEQYF. The CDR3 nucleotides are TGTGCCAGCAGTTACCTTTACGAGCAGTACTTC.

This clone was seen a handful of times. The gene calls are TRBV5-6 and TRBJ2-5, with D possibly being TRBD1 (6 bases). Trimming removed 4 bases at V and 6 bases at J, with 16 bases between. The CDR3 covers 14 residues. Per the germline V gene, CDR1 is SGHDT and CDR2 is YYEEEE. The CDR3 DNA reads TGTGCCAGCAGCCCATCTACAGGGATACAGACCCAGTACTTC. Its translation: CASSPSTGIQTQYF.

At least ten counts were recorded for this clone. The rearrangement uses TRBV4-3 and TRBJ1-1, with TRBD1 as a possible D gene (6 bases). The V end was cut by 4 bases, the J end by 4 bases, with 22 bases between. Looked up from germline, CDR1 is LGHNA and CDR2 is YSLEER. The CDR3 spans 17 residues. In nucleotides, the CDR3 is TGCGCCAGCAGCCCGCATAACGCGGGGGGCGTATTCACTGAAGCTTTCTTT. Encoded protein: CASSPHNAGGVFTEAFF.

About this clone: An end of the junction does not agree with germline; a read error may underlie this. V and J are TRBV7-2 and TRBJ1-1; 7 nucleotides agree with TRBD1. Germline loops: CDR1 SGHTA, CDR2 FQGNSA. The CDR3 extends over 18 amino acids. In nucleotides, the CDR3 is TGTGCTAGCAGCTTAATTTCGTACAGACAGGGTGGGGGAACTGAAGCTTTCTTT. It yields the protein CASSLISYRQGGGTEAFF.

This clone was recorded at least ten times. The same CDR3 can be traced to other DNA sequences in this sample. The chain combines TRBV7-6 with TRBJ1-5, with D unclear. The V end was cut by 1 base, the J end by 0 bases, with 7 bases between. This CDR3 has 15 amino acids. Germline V gives CDR1 SGHVS, CDR2 FNYEAQ. The CDR3 spells CASSLGQHSNQPQHF. The CDR3 coding sequence is TGTGCCAGCAGCTTAGGACAACATAGCAATCAGCCCCAGCATTTT.

In its sample, this clone was seen a few times. The rearrangement links TRBV4-2 to TRBJ2-7; no reliable D call. CDR1 and CDR2 (germline): LGHNA, YNFKEQ. Trimming cost V 0 bases and J 6 bases, with 12 bases left between them. CDR3 size: 14 residues. The CDR3 DNA sequence: TGTGCCAGCAGCCAAGAACTAAACAGCCTCGAGCAGTACTTC. Its translation: CASSQELNSLEQYF.

There are a few counts of this clone. The CDR3 nucleotides are TGTGCCAGCAGTGGCCAGGGGTCGCCCCAAGAGACCCAGTACTTC. This translates into CASSGQGSPQETQYF. This rearrangement joins TRBV2 to TRBJ2-5; D might be TRBD1 (6 bases). The germline V gene has CDR1 SNHLY and CDR2 FYNNEI. The CDR3 has 15 amino acids. Deletions cut 4 bases from V and 1 base from J, with 13 bases between.

This clone showed up just a few times. The chain uses TRBV7-2 and TRBJ1-4; D unclear. V lost 8 bases to trimming and J lost 0 bases, with 13 bases between them. The CDR3 consists of 15 residues. Germline-derived CDR1 and CDR2 are SGHTA and FQGNSA. The CDR3 sequence: CASQLGSATNEKLFF. The DNA of the CDR3 is TGTGCCAGCCAGCTGGGGAGCGCAACTAATGAAAAACTGTTTTTT.

This clone was observed a handful of times. J is TRBJ2-1 and V is TRBV18; 8 bases line up with TRBD2. V shed 0 bases and J 9 bases; nucleotides not matched to a gene: 7. The CDR3 consists of 15 residues. Germline-derived CDR1 and CDR2 are KGHSH and LQKENI. The CDR3 DNA sequence: TGTGCCAGCTCACCACCGGCTAGCGGGCAGATTGAGCAGTTCTTC. It translates to CASSPPASGQIEQFF.

V is TRBV28 and J is TRBJ2-2; 7 bases fit TRBD2. The germline V gene encodes CDR1 MDHEN and CDR2 SYDVKM. The CDR3 sequence is 14 residues long. Trimming took 5 bases from V and 7 from J; bases not matched to a gene: 7. Here the CDR3 DNA reads TGTGCCAGCAGTGTCCCGGGGGGAGTCGGGGAGCTGTTTTTT. This gives the protein CASSVPGGVGELFF.

This clone was counted a few times. V and J are TRBV6-4 and TRBJ2-2; 8 bases agree with TRBD1. The length of the CDR3 is 13 residues. V was pared by 5 bases and J by 7 bases, with 3 bases of the junction left unmatched. Looked up from germline, CDR1 is MRHNA and CDR2 is SNTAGT. In nucleotides, the CDR3 is TGTGCCAGCAGTTGGACAGGGTACGGGGAGCTGTTTTTT. This codes for CASSWTGYGELFF.

This chain connects TRBV7-6 to TRBJ2-7; TRBD1 is a possible D gene (5 bases). The V end was cut by 3 bases, the J end by 4 bases, with 7 bases between. The CDR3 is 12 residues long. CDR1 is SGHVS and CDR2 is FNYEAQ in the germline V gene. The CDR3 is CASSFKGYEQYF. In DNA, the CDR3 is TGTGCCAGCAGCTTTAAGGGGTACGAGCAGTACTTC.